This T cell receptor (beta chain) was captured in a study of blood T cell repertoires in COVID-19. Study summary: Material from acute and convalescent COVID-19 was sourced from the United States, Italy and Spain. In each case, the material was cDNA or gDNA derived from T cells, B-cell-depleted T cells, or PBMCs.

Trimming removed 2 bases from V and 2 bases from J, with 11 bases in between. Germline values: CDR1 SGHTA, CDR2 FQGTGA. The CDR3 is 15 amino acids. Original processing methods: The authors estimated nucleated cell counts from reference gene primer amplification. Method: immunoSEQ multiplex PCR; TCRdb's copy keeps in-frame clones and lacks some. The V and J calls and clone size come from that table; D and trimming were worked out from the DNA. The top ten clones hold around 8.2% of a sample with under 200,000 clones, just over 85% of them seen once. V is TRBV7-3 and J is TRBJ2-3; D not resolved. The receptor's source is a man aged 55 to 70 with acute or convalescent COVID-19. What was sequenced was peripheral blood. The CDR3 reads CASSLSDGDTDTQYF. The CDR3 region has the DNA TGTGCCAGCAGCTTATCAGACGGAGACACAGATACGCAGTATTTT. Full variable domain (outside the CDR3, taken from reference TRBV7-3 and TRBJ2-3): GAGVSQTPSNKVTEKGKYVELRCDPISGHTALYWYRQSLGQGPEFLIYFQGTGAADDSGLPNDRFFAVRPEGSVSTLKIQRTERGDSAVYLCASSLSDGDTDTQYFGPGTRLTVL.